The 13 T cell receptor beta chains in this list originate from one sample, sequenced in a study of patients and donors after allogeneic stem cell transplantation. TCRdb reprocessed the RT-PCR reads with MiXCR, giving one entry per CDR3 protein. The table lists some 880,000 distinct CDR3 sequences, 15% to 20% of them singletons. The source material was blood, either unsorted or a sorted T cell fraction (not recorded which). The origin of the receptors is a human donor who was either an allogeneic HSCT recipient or a stem cell or donor lymphocyte infusion donor (not recorded which). It is not recorded whose cells these are; they may come from a transplant donor.

This clonotype has a handful of counts. CDR3 loop: CSPRDRAREQYF. CDR3 bases: TGCAGTCCGAGGGACAGGGCCCGCGAGCAGTACTTC. The rearrangement joins TRBV20-1 to TRBJ2-7, with TRBD1 matching 9 bases. Germline V CDR1 and CDR2: DFQATT, SNEGSKA (reference sequence). The V and J ends lost 8 bases and 6 bases, in that order; junction bases with no gene match: 8. CDR3 length: 12 residues.

The rearrangement uses TRBV7-2 and TRBJ1-6; 7 nucleotides align to TRBD1. V was clipped by 7 bases and J by 7 bases; unmatched bases: 13. Germline V gives CDR1 SGHTA, CDR2 FQGNSA. The CDR3 runs 16 residues. This CDR3 reads CASTLQGRRVNSPLHF. CDR3 DNA sequence: TGTGCCAGCACCCTACAGGGGAGACGCGTAAATTCACCCCTCCACTTT.

This clonotype was counted only a few times. The chain carries TRBV19 and TRBJ1-1; D ambiguous. V lost 10 bases, J lost 5 bases, and 11 bases lay in between. Germline loops: CDR1 LNHDA, CDR2 SQIVND (reference sequence). This CDR3 is 11 amino acids long. CDR3 DNA: TGTGCCACCACCATGTTGACTGAAGCTTTCTTT. Residues: CATTMLTEAFF.

This clonotype has just a few counts. This rearrangement joins TRBV12-3 or TRBV12-4 to TRBJ1-5; D perhaps matches TRBD1 (6 bases). The CDR3 loop spans 16 amino acids. The germline V and J ends were trimmed by 5 bases and 7 bases, with 21 bases remaining between them. This CDR3 reads CASSEGGLVERQPQHF. The CDR3 DNA reads TGTGCCAGCAGTGAAGGGGGATTAGTGGAGAGGCAGCCCCAGCATTTT.

The count of this clonotype is one. The chain recombines TRBV30 with TRBJ2-7; TRBD1 matches 9 bases. The CDR3 is 11 residues long. V shed 8 bases, J shed 5 bases, and the junction held 4 bases outside the gene matches. In germline, CDR1 is GTSNPN, CDR2 SVGIG (reference sequence). In nucleotides, the CDR3 is TGTGCCGGGGACAGGGTAAACGAGCAGTACTTC. This sequence encodes CAGDRVNEQYF. The whole variable domain, remainder taken from reference TRBV30 and TRBJ2-7, is SQTIHQWPATLVQPVGSPLSLECTVEGTSNPNLYWYRQAAGRGLQLLFYSVGIGQISSEVPQNLSASRPQDRQFILSSKKLLLSDSGFYLCAGDRVNEQYFGPGTRLTVT.

This clonotype was seen only a few times. The rearrangement uses TRBV2 and TRBJ2-2, with a possible D match to TRBD2 (5 bases). Trimming shortened V by 8 bases and J by 8 bases, and 21 bases separated the two germline ends. CDR3 length: 15 residues. The V gene's germline CDR1 is SNHLY and CDR2 FYNNEI. CDR3 nucleotides: TGTGCCAGCGAGCGGTACTCGTCTTTAAAGGGGGAGCTGTTTTTT. Amino acid sequence: CASERYSSLKGELFF.

The sample holds a few counts of this clonotype. The CDR3 loop reads CASSPYRGLDQFF. CDR3 sequence (DNA): TGTGCCAGCAGCCCGTACAGGGGGCTGGACCAGTTCTTC. J is TRBJ2-1 and V is TRBV12-3 or TRBV12-4, with 9 bases aligning to TRBD1. The CDR3 runs 13 residues. The ends lost 6 bases at V and 13 bases at J; junction bases unmatched: 10.

This clonotype was seen a handful of times. V usage is TRBV12-3 or TRBV12-4 and J usage is TRBJ1-5; a possible D gene is TRBD1 (5 bases). V shed 6 bases and J shed 7 bases, with 22 bases lying between them. CDR3 length: 16 residues. The CDR3 protein is CASSHRGDPTGQPQHF. The DNA for the CDR3 is TGTGCCAGCAGCCATCGGGGGGACCCTACGGGGCAGCCCCAGCATTTT.

The chain has TRBV20-1 and TRBJ2-7, with 10 bases fitting TRBD2. Germline CDR1 is DFQATT and CDR2 is SNEGSKA (reference sequence). The CDR3 has 15 amino acids. V lost 2 bases and J lost 0; bases outside the gene matches: 4. CDR3 DNA: TGCAGTGCTAGATTGGGGACTAGCGACTCCTACGAGCAGTACTTC. Amino acids: CSARLGTSDSYEQYF.

This clonotype was seen many times. The junction and the germline gene differ at one end; a read error may be behind it. The rearrangement links TRBV5-1 to TRBJ2-2; the match to TRBD1 covers 10 bases. This CDR3 has 15 amino acids. Germline V gene data show CDR1 as SGHRS and CDR2 as YFSETQ. CDR3 sequence reads: CASSLDRGLTGELFF. CDR3 DNA sequence: TGTGCCAGCAGTCTCGACAGGGGGCTTACCGGGGAGCTGTTTTTT. The full variable domain, completed using reference TRBV5-1 and TRBJ2-2, is KAGVTQTPRYLIKTRGQQVTLSCSPISGHRSVSWYQQTPGQGLQFLFEYFSETQRNKGNFPGRFSGRQFSNSRSEMNVSTLELGDSALYLCASSLDRGLTGELFFGEGSRLTVL.

The genes are TRBV6-5 and TRBJ1-4; D perhaps matches TRBD1 (6 bases). The CDR3 totals 15 residues. V lost 4 bases and J 7 bases, leaving 16 bases between the germline ends. CDR1 is MNHEY, CDR2 SVGAGI, per germline. The CDR3 DNA reads as TGTGCCAGCAGTTCCGGATCGTTGGGGGCTGAAAAACTGTTTTTT. It codes for CASSSGSLGAEKLFF.

This clonotype was detected many times. This rearrangement joins TRBV12-3 or TRBV12-4 to TRBJ1-1, with TRBD1 matching 9 bases. Trimming took 4 bases from V and 5 from J; bases not matched to a gene: 5. CDR3 length: 14 amino acids. CDR3 sequence: CASSSWGQGTEAFF. The DNA for the CDR3 is TGTGCCAGCAGTTCCTGGGGACAGGGTACTGAAGCTTTCTTT.

The chain joins TRBV4-3 to TRBJ2-1, with 8 bases lining up with TRBD2. Trimming at V came to 1 base and at J to 6 bases, leaving 5 bases not matched to a gene. The germline V gene has CDR1 LGHNA and CDR2 YSLEER. This CDR3 has 15 residues. The CDR3 region is CASSQATGGLNEQFF. Written as DNA, the CDR3 is TGCGCCAGCAGCCAAGCCACGGGGGGGCTCAATGAGCAGTTCTTC.